This record covers a single TCR beta chain. Its antigen target is currently unknown. Base qualities are not recorded, but no much larger clone differs from it by a single base. These data belong to a study of T cell repertoires in MIS-A myocarditis (dated by TCRdb to the early 2020s). Spanning cysteine to phenylalanine, the CDR3 consists of 11 amino acids. The entry retains the CDR3 DNA only, 33 bases that are in frame from base 1. V loses 9 bases of germline sequence and J loses 2 bases, and the interval between the two ends is 8 bases. TCRbeta CDR3 regions were amplified by the immunoSEQ bias-controlled multiplex PCR and were subjected to high-throughput sequencing. From the authors' description of their analysis: The immunoSEQ vendor pipeline collapsed and filtered CDR3 sequences to measure the abundance and frequency of each unique TCRbeta CDR3. Using a 90% global sequence identity threshold, CD-HIT clustered dominant CDR3 amino acid sequences together with SARS-CoV-2-specific ImmuneCODE TCRbeta sequences. Clones with frequencies of 0.1 to 1 were classed as hyperexpanded, and 0.01 to 0.1 as large. CDR3 amino acid sequences and V and J gene assignments of dominant clones were confirmed with MiXCR. The R stringdist package was used to calculate Levenshtein distances between the patient clonotypes and the ImmuneCODE hits. Held by TCRdb, this immuneACCESS table contains in-frame sequences only and omits some clones. Under half of the omission traces to an unresolved V gene where checked; the cause of the rest is unknown. The DNA was the basis for D and trimming; V, J and clone size are from that table. A total of approximately 5,500 clones appear in this sample, 75% to 80% of them only once. The ten largest clones capture over 60% of the sample.

The QIAamp DNA FFPE kit was used to extract genomic DNA from formalin-fixed paraffin-embedded autopsy tissue. This receptor was identified in a man aged 18 to 30 with fulminant myocarditis from multisystem inflammatory syndrome in adults (MIS-A) after COVID-19. The sequenced sample consisted of interventricular septum heart tissue obtained at autopsy. What the cell subset or site label conveys for this sample: cardiac tissue sample (left or right ventricle, interventricular septum, or pericardium). Recombination joined TRBV12-3 or TRBV12-4 with TRBJ2-7, with the D gene not confidently named. The CDR3 loop reads CASVRTYEQYF. The nucleotides are TGTGCCAGTGTTAGAACCTACGAGCAGTACTTC.